This TCR beta chain was sequenced during a study of immune evolution from preneoplasia to lung adenocarcinoma. General study results and limits: Normal lung had highest clonality; later lesions appeared denser, more diverse. From normal lung to invasive adenocarcinoma, top clone frequencies appeared to decrease.

The CDR3 runs to 15 residues. V lost 4 bases, J lost 0 bases, and 13 bases lay in between. CDR1 SQVTM and CDR2 ANQGSEA come from the germline V gene. Here immunoSEQ multiplex PCR was the method, and the copy in TCRdb shows in-frame clones only, minus some. Of over a thousand clones in the sample, 15% to 20% were seen once. Turning to this clone: Its target is unknown.

This TCR derives from a person between 50 and 70 years old with lung adenocarcinoma. The chain links TRBV29-1 to TRBJ2-1; D is undetermined. Input material: FFPE invasive lung adenocarcinoma tissue. CDR3 residues: CSVAYYADSYNEQFF. The DNA for the CDR3 is TGCAGCGTTGCGTACTACGCGGACTCCTACAATGAGCAGTTCTTC.